Following are 17 T cell receptor beta chains from one sample sequenced in a study of blood T cell repertoires in COVID-19. This table comes from immunoSEQ multiplex PCR, and its TCRdb copy is limited to in-frame clones, with some not included. Among 300,000 to 500,000 clones listed, roughly 90% were seen once. Specimen: PBMCs or T cells enriched from blood (not recorded which). All receptors come from a young woman with acute COVID-19.

The chain links TRBV7-3 to TRBJ1-6, with D perhaps matching TRBD1 (5 bases). Germline V gene data show CDR1 as SGHTA and CDR2 as FQGTGA. With 8 bases removed from V and 7 bases from J, the gap between germline ends came to 12 bases. The CDR3 is made up of 13 amino acids. The CDR3 region has the DNA TGTGCCAGCGGGCCAGACAGAAATTCACCCCTCCACTTT. Protein sequence: CASGPDRNSPLHF.

This clone was seen once. The chain employs TRBV2 and TRBJ1-6; TRBD1 matches 7 bases. Losses at the gene ends were 8 bases for V and 6 bases for J; bases not matched to a gene: 4. CDR3 length equals 13 residues. CDR1 SNHLY and CDR2 FYNNEI come from the germline V gene. For the CDR3, the DNA is TGTGCCAGCGCCGGGACAGTTAATTCACCCCTCCACTTT. The encoded protein is CASAGTVNSPLHF. The entire variable domain, with the rest obtained from reference TRBV2 and TRBJ1-6, is as follows: EPEVTQTPSHQVTQMGQEVILRCVPISNHLYFYWYRQILGQKVEFLVSFYNNEISEKSEIFDDQFSVERPDGSNFTLKIRSTKLEDSAMYFCASAGTVNSPLHFGNGTRLTVT.

In this sample, this clone turned up a few times. The J gene is TRBJ2-1, the V gene TRBV7-3; 11 bases line up with TRBD2. This CDR3 contains 15 residues. The V segment lost 0 bases and the J segment 8 bases; nucleotides outside the gene matches: 3. Germline CDR1 SGHTA, CDR2 FQGTGA. CDR3 sequence (DNA): TGTGCCAGCAGCTTAACTAGCGGGGGGGCCTATGAGCAGTTCTTC. As protein: CASSLTSGGAYEQFF.

V is TRBV15 and J is TRBJ1-4; D is possibly TRBD1 (5 bases). Trimming removed 0 bases from V and 10 bases from J, with 12 bases in between. CDR1 and CDR2 (germline): LNHNV, YYDKDF (reference sequence). This CDR3 has 14 residues. This chain's CDR3 is CATSREAREGKLFF. For the CDR3, the DNA is TGTGCCACCAGCAGAGAGGCCAGGGAGGGAAAACTGTTTTTT. The full variable domain, rest sourced from reference TRBV15 and TRBJ1-4, is DAMVIQNPRYQVTQFGKPVTLSCSQTLNHNVMYWYQQKSSQAPKLLFHYYDKDFNNEADTPDNFQSRRPNTSFCFLDIRSPGLGDTAMYLCATSREAREGKLFFGSGTQLSVL.

In its sample, this clone was seen once. The chain recombines TRBV2 with TRBJ2-1, with TRBD1 matching over 7 bases. Germline assignment: CDR1 SNHLY and CDR2 FYNNEI. The V gene end was trimmed by 5 bases and the J gene end by 4 bases; junction bases not matched to a gene: 8. The CDR3 is made up of 15 amino acids. Here the CDR3 DNA reads TGTGCCAGCAGTCCGGGACAGCCATTTTACAATGAGCAGTTCTTC. It yields the protein CASSPGQPFYNEQFF.

The chain has TRBV7-9 and TRBJ1-5, with D tentatively TRBD1 (5 bases). This CDR3 has 15 amino acids. In germline, CDR1 is SEHNR, CDR2 FQNEAQ (reference sequence). The ends were cut back, 0 bases at V and 6 bases at J, with 12 bases in the middle. CDR3 residues: CASSLAGGAIQPQHF. CDR3 bases: TGTGCCAGCAGCTTAGCGGGAGGGGCAATTCAGCCCCAGCATTTT.

The CDR3 loop is CASSAGTGGEKLFF. As DNA, the CDR3 is TGTGCCAGCAGCGCCGGGACAGGGGGCGAAAAACTGTTTTTT. V gene TRBV7-9 combines with J gene TRBJ1-4; the match to TRBD1 covers 12 bases. CDR3 length: 14 residues. Unmatched junction bases numbered 3, after V lost 5 bases and J lost 8 bases. Germline-derived CDR1 and CDR2 are SEHNR and FQNEAQ (reference sequence).

CDR3 in DNA: TGTGCCAGTAGGGACTCCGGGACACCTTCCGAAAAACTGTTTTTT. It codes for CASRDSGTPSEKLFF. This chain joins TRBV19 and TRBJ1-4, with a tentative D call TRBD1 (6 bases). The V gene's germline CDR1 is LNHDA and CDR2 SQIVND (reference sequence). With 6 bases removed from V and 8 bases from J, the gap between germline ends came to 19 bases. CDR3 length equals 15 residues.

The chain couples TRBV19 to TRBJ2-1; D is perhaps TRBD2 (6 bases). This CDR3 comprises 14 residues. Per germline, CDR1 LNHDA and CDR2 SQIVND (reference sequence). Trimming removed 7 bases from V and 5 bases from J, with 15 bases in between. The CDR3 region has the DNA TGTGCCAGTAAAGGGACTGCAATCCACAATGAGCAGTTCTTC. Translation: CASKGTAIHNEQFF.

The chain uses TRBV30 and TRBJ2-7, with D unclear. Germline lookup yields CDR1 GTSNPN and CDR2 SVGIG (reference sequence). This CDR3 is built from 13 residues. V shed 1 base and J shed 2 bases, with 9 bases lying between them. The DNA of the CDR3 is TGTGCCTGGAGTGAGAGCTTGACCTACGAGCAGTACTTC. It yields the protein CAWSESLTYEQYF.

V is TRBV2 and J is TRBJ1-6; D call uncertain. Trimming cost V 6 bases and J 6 bases, with 3 bases left between them. The CDR3 consists of 11 residues. Germline V gene sequence: CDR1 SNHLY, CDR2 FYNNEI. CDR3 coding DNA: TGTGCCAGCAGCTCTAATTCACCCCTCCACTTT. It is translated as CASSSNSPLHF.

The gene calls are TRBV30 and TRBJ1-2; TRBD1 aligns across 7 bases. V lost 1 base to trimming and J lost 4 bases; unmatched junction nucleotides: 3. This CDR3 contains 13 residues. Germline V CDR1 and CDR2: GTSNPN, SVGIG (reference sequence). For the CDR3, the DNA is TGTGCCTGGAGTGGAGGGGGCCGCTATGGCTACACCTTC. Amino acid sequence: CAWSGGGRYGYTF.

This clone was counted between two and nine times. DNA of the CDR3: TGTGCCAGCACCAAAGGGGTCAACACTGAAGCTTTCTTT. Its translation is CASTKGVNTEAFF. The V call is TRBV2, the J call TRBJ1-1, with D tentatively TRBD1 (5 bases). The CDR3 length is 13 residues. V was shortened by 7 bases and J by 2 bases, with 11 bases between the two germline ends. CDR1 SNHLY and CDR2 FYNNEI come from the germline V gene. The full variable domain, rest sourced from reference TRBV2 and TRBJ1-1, is EPEVTQTPSHQVTQMGQEVILRCVPISNHLYFYWYRQILGQKVEFLVSFYNNEISEKSEIFDDQFSVERPDGSNFTLKIRSTKLEDSAMYFCASTKGVNTEAFFGQGTRLTVV.

The CDR3 DNA reads TGTGCCAGCAGTTTAACCCCGGACAGCATTGAAGCTTTCTTT. This encodes CASSLTPDSIEAFF. The chain couples TRBV27 to TRBJ1-1, with D perhaps TRBD1 (6 bases). This CDR3 is 14 amino acids long. The V end was cut by 2 bases, the J end by 7 bases, with 14 bases between. Germline CDR1 is MNHEY and CDR2 is SMNVEV (reference sequence).

CDR3: CASRRTTGGGSYGYTF. The DNA for the CDR3 is TGTGCCAGCAGGCGAACGACAGGGGGCGGGTCCTATGGCTACACCTTC. The V and J genes are TRBV7-8 and TRBJ1-2; 10 bases match TRBD1. Germline CDR1 is SGHVS and CDR2 is FQNEAQ. V was pared by 6 bases and J by 4 bases, with 11 bases of the junction left unmatched. The CDR3 extends over 16 amino acids.

The chain is built from TRBV19 and TRBJ1-4, with unresolved D. V was trimmed by 6 bases and J by 7 bases, leaving 18 bases between them. Per the germline V gene, CDR1 is LNHDA and CDR2 is SQIVND (reference sequence). The CDR3 has 15 amino acids. This CDR3 is CASSPWGEIIEKLFF. The CDR3 nucleotides are TGTGCCAGTAGCCCATGGGGAGAGATTATTGAAAAACTGTTTTTT.

The chain has TRBV7-9 and TRBJ1-5; 8 bases match TRBD1. V lost 5 bases and J lost 6; bases outside the gene matches: 3. CDR3 length equals 13 residues. Germline CDR1 is SEHNR and CDR2 is FQNEAQ (reference sequence). Here the CDR3 DNA reads TGTGCCAGCAGCCCAGGGGGCTTTCAGCCCCAGCATTTT. Translated: CASSPGGFQPQHF.